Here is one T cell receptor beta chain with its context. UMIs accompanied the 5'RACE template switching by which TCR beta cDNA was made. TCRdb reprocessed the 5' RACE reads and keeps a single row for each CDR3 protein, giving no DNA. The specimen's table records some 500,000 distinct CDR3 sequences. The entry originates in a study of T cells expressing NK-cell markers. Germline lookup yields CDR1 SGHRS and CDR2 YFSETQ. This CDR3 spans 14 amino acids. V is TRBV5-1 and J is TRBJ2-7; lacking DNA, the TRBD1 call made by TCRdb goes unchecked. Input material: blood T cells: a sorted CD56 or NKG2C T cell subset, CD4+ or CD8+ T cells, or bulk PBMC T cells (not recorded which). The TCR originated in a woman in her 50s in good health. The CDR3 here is CASSPIGGNYEQYF.